The 7 T cell receptor beta chains listed next were all sequenced from one sample in a study of radiation and T cells in renal cell carcinoma. This table comes from immunoSEQ multiplex PCR, and its TCRdb copy is limited to in-frame clones, with some not included. The table lists 70,000 to 80,000 clones, 65% to 90% of them singletons, with 22% in the top ten. Described time point: blood 2 weeks post-SBRT. The treatment was: 15 Gy SBRT to primary tumor, nephrectomy 4 weeks later. Specimen: blood, collected from a patient whose treatment included radiotherapy and nephrectomy. The receptors derive from a woman aged 45-60 years with renal cell carcinoma.

The chain links TRBV7-2 to TRBJ2-3, with 12 nucleotides matching TRBD2. V gave up 2 bases and J gave up 5 bases; unmatched junction bases: 5. The V gene's germline CDR1 is SGHTA and CDR2 FQGNSA. This CDR3 has 16 amino acids. Written as DNA, the CDR3 is TGTGCCAGCAGCTTATCTAGCGGGGGGGCCGGAGATACGCAGTATTTT. It is translated as CASSLSSGGAGDTQYF.

The CDR3 DNA is TGTGCCAGCAGCTTAGCATGGGCGGGCGGCGGGGAGCTGTTTTTT. This translates into CASSLAWAGGGELFF. The rearrangement uses TRBV11-2 and TRBJ2-2, with D possibly TRBD2 on 5 matching bases. Trimming took off 1 base at V and 7 bases at J, with 13 bases between the two ends. Germline values: CDR1 SGHAT, CDR2 FQNNGV. There are 15 residues in the CDR3.

The chain links TRBV19 to TRBJ2-1, with D uncertain. The V gene lost 9 bases and the J gene lost 12 bases, with 18 bases spanning the gap. The CDR3 sequence is 12 residues long. From germline, CDR1 is LNHDA and CDR2 SQIVND (reference sequence). CDR3 sequence (DNA): TGTGCCAGCTCCCCCGGCGCCCCCCGGCAGTTCTTC. Its translation is CASSPGAPRQFF.

Worth noting for this clone: Within the sample, other DNA sequences also encode this same CDR3. The V gene is TRBV19, the J gene TRBJ1-4, with 9 bases identical to TRBD1. Germline CDR1 and CDR2: LNHDA and SQIVND (reference sequence). The CDR3 is made up of 14 amino acids. V shed 5 bases, J shed 7 bases, and the junction held 5 bases outside the gene matches. CDR3 DNA sequence: TGTGCCAGTAGTTCGACAGGGGGGGGTGAAAAACTGTTTTTT. As protein: CASSSTGGGEKLFF.

The chain couples TRBV7-2 to TRBJ2-1, with unresolved D. The CDR3 covers 18 residues. Germline CDR1 is SGHTA and CDR2 is FQGNSA. The V end lost 1 base, the J end lost 0 bases, and 16 bases lay between the germline ends. This chain's CDR3 is CASSLVGNVESSYNEQFF. In DNA form, the CDR3 reads TGTGCCAGCAGCTTAGTAGGTAATGTCGAGAGCTCCTACAATGAGCAGTTCTTC. The full variable domain, with the rest looked up from reference TRBV7-2 and TRBJ2-1, is GAGVSQSPSNKVTEKGKDVELRCDPISGHTALYWYRQSLGQGLEFLIYFQGNSAPDKSGLPSDRFSAERTGGSVSTLTIQRTQQEDSAVYLCASSLVGNVESSYNEQFFGPGTRLTVL.

The chain links TRBV6-5 to TRBJ1-2, with 8 bases matching TRBD1. V lost 7 bases and J lost 7; bases outside the gene matches: 5. Germline loops: CDR1 MNHEY, CDR2 SVGAGI. The CDR3 runs to 12 residues. CDR3 sequence: CASNQGAGGYTF. The CDR3 region has the DNA TGTGCCAGCAACCAGGGGGCGGGTGGCTACACCTTC.

The chain uses TRBV5-6 and TRBJ1-5; D ambiguous. CDR3 size: 13 residues. V dropped 2 bases and J dropped 4 bases, with 7 bases sitting between them. Germline CDR1 SGHDT, CDR2 YYEEEE. The CDR3 loop is CASSFGPNQPQHF. CDR3 DNA sequence: TGTGCCAGCAGCTTCGGACCAAATCAGCCCCAGCATTTT.